This TCR beta chain was recorded in a study of blood T cell repertoires in COVID-19. The germline V gene has CDR1 SGHRS and CDR2 YFSETQ. The CDR3 sequence is 13 residues long. V lost 6 bases to trimming and J lost 9 bases; unmatched junction nucleotides: 9. Sequencing used immunoSEQ multiplex PCR; TCRdb keeps in-frame clones, though not all of them. This repertoire shows roughly 80,000 clones, approximately 82% found once; its top ten account for 21%. This TCR was recovered from a human donor in a cohort sampled during active COVID-19. The sequenced sample was peripheral blood. The chain combines TRBV5-1 with TRBJ2-1, with 7 positions matching TRBD1. Here the CDR3 reads CASTDPGQSEQFF. The CDR3 DNA reads as TGCGCCAGCACCGACCCGGGACAGAGTGAGCAGTTCTTC.